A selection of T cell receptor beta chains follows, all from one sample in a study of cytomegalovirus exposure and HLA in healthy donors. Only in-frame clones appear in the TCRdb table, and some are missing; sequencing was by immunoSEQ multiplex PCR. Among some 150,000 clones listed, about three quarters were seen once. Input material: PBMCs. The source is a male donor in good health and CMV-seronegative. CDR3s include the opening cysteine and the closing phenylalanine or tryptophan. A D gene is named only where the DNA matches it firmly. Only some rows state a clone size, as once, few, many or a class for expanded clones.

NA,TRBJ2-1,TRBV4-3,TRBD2,TGCGCCAGCAGCCGCTTACTAGCGGGATCCTACAATGAGCAGTTCTTC,CASSRLLAGSYNEQFF
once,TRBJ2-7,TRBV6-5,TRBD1,TGTGCCAGCAGTTACGCGGGGACAGGCTACGCCTACGAGCAGTACTTC,CASSYAGTGYAYEQYF
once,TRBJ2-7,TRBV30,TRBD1,TGTGCCTGGGGGACAGGGGGCGGGTCACGAGAGCAGTACTTC,CAWGTGGGSREQYF
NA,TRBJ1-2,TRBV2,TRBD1,TGTGCCAGCAGTGAATTTAAGGGGACAGATGGCTACACCTTC,CASSEFKGTDGYTF
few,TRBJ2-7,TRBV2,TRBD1,TGTGCCAGCAGACCGACAGGGGCTTACGAGCAGTACTTC,CASRPTGAYEQYF
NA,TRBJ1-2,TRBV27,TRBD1,TGTGCCAGCAGTTCGACAGGGGGTTTGGGTATGGGCTATGGCTACACCTTC,CASSSTGGLGMGYGYTF
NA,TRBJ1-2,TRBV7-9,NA,TGTGCCAGCAGCATTTTAGGGGCCGAAAATACCTATGGCTACACCTTC,CASSILGAENTYGYTF
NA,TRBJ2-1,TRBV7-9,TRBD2,TGTGCCAGCAGCGTCTCGGGACTAGCGGGAGTTGTTAATGAGCAGTTCTTC,CASSVSGLAGVVNEQFF
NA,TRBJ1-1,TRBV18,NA,TGTGCCAGCTCAGGTCAGGGTTTTCCAGGGACTGAAGCTTTCTTT,CASSGQGFPGTEAFF
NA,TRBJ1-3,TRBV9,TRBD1,TGTGCCAGCAGCGCCGGGACAGGGGTTGTTTTT,CASSAGTGVVF
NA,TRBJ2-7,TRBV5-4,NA,TGTGCCAGCAGCCTTGACCCCAGGGGCGGCGAGCAGTACTTC,CASSLDPRGGEQYF
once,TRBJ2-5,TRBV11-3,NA,TGTGCCAGCAGCTTAGATAGGCCCCGCGGGGAAGAGACCCAGTACTTC,CASSLDRPRGEETQYF
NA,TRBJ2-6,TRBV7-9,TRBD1,TGTGCCAGCAGCTTAGGGACAGGGGGGCCTGGGGCCAACGTCCTGACTTTC,CASSLGTGGPGANVLTF
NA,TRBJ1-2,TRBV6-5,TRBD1,TGTGCCAGCAGTTCACTACAGGGGGAGGGTGGCTACACCTTC,CASSSLQGEGGYTF
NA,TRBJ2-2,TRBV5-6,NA,TGTGCCAGCAGCTTTCTTCGGACAACCACCGGGGAGCTGTTTTTT,CASSFLRTTTGELFF
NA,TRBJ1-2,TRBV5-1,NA,TGCGCCAGCAGCGATGGTGGCGGGGGTAATGGCTACACCTTC,CASSDGGGGNGYTF
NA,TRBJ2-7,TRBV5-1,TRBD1,TGCGCCAGCAGTCCGGGACAGGGCTCCTACGAGCAGTACTTC,CASSPGQGSYEQYF
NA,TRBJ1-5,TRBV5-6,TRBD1,TGTGCCAGCAGCTTGGCTCTGAGGGGGCCCGGCAATCAGCCCCAGCATTTT,CASSLALRGPGNQPQHF
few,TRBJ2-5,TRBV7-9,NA,TGTGCCAGCAGGGAGGAACCTTTTCAAGAGACCCAGTACTTC,CASREEPFQETQYF
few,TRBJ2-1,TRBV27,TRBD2,TGTGCCAGCAGTTTATTTCCCCGGGAGGACAATGAGCAGTTCTTC,CASSLFPREDNEQFF
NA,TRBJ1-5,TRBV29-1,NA,TGCAGCGTTGCCCCCGACAGTAGCAATCAGCCCCAGCATTTT,CSVAPDSSNQPQHF
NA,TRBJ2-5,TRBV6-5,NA,TGTGCCAGCAGTTACCCCCCGGCCCAGTACTTC,CASSYPPAQYF
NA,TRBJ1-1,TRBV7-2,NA,TGTGCCAGCAGCTTAGCGCGGGGAACTGAAGCTTTCTTT,CASSLARGTEAFF
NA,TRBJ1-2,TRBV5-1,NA,TGCGCCAGCAGCTTGGTGGCCGGAGTGATGGATGGCTACACCTTC,CASSLVAGVMDGYTF
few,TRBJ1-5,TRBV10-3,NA,TGTGCCATCAGTCCGGCGGTCGATCAGCCCCAGCATTTT,CAISPAVDQPQHF
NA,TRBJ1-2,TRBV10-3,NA,TGTGCCATCGCACCTAGGGGAGGGGCCGGCTACACCTTC,CAIAPRGGAGYTF
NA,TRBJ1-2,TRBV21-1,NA,TGTGCCAGCAGCACGTCGGATACAGGGCTCTATGGCTACACCTTC,CASSTSDTGLYGYTF
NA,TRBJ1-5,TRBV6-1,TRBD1,TGTGCCAGCGTGGACAGGGGGGATAGGCCCCAGCATTTT,CASVDRGDRPQHF
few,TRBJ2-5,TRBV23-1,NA,TGCGCCAGCAGTCAAGACTCAGGGATCGGGCCCCAAGAGACCCAGTACTTC,CASSQDSGIGPQETQYF
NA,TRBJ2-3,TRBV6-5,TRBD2,TGTGCCAGCAGTTACGCGGGGGGCCTAACAGATACGCAGTATTTT,CASSYAGGLTDTQYF
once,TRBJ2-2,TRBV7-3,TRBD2,TGTGCCAGCAGCTTGGGAGGGCCGTCGGTCACCGGGGAGCTGTTTTTT,CASSLGGPSVTGELFF
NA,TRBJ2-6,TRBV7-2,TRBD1,TGTGCCAGCAGCCTACGGACAGGGGGCTTTGGGGCCAACGTCCTGACTTTC,CASSLRTGGFGANVLTF
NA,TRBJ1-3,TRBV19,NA,TGTGCCAGTAGTATTGGGGCAGCCTCTGGAAACACCATATATTTT,CASSIGAASGNTIYF
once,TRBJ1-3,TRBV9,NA,TGTGCCAGCAGCGCCCCGGGTTCTGGAAACACCATATATTTT,CASSAPGSGNTIYF
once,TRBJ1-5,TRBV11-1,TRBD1,TGTGCCAGCAGCTTGGGACAGGGAGCCGGTCAGCCCCAGCATTTT,CASSLGQGAGQPQHF
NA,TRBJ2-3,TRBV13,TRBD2,TGTGCCAGCAGCTTTTTTTCTGGCGGGAGGGGCACAGATACGCAGTATTTT,CASSFFSGGRGTDTQYF
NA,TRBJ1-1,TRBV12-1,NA,TGTGCCAGCAGCTCGGACAGGGATCGAACTGAAGCTTTCTTT,CASSSDRDRTEAFF
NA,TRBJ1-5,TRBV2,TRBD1,TGTGCCAGCAGTGAACGCAGGGGGCTTGGGCAGCCCCAGCATTTT,CASSERRGLGQPQHF
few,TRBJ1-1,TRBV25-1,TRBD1,TGTGCCAGCCGGACAGGGGGCCTGGGGACTGAAGCTTTCTTT,CASRTGGLGTEAFF
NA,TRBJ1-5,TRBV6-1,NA,TGTGCCAGCAGTATCCAGGCAGGGCCGAGTCAGCCCCAGCATTTT,CASSIQAGPSQPQHF
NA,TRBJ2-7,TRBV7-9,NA,TGTGCCAGCAGCTTAGCCTCCTCCTACGAGCAGTACTTC,CASSLASSYEQYF